This T cell receptor (beta chain) was obtained from a study of blood T cell repertoires in COVID-19. Study information: Samples of COVID-19 (acute and convalescent) were obtained from the United States, Italy and Spain. Sample material is recorded as cDNA or gDNA derived from T cells, B-cell-depleted T cells, or PBMCs.

Seattle patient enrollment occurred during active infection, with longitudinal follow-up thereafter. Trimming pared 1 base from V and 4 bases from J, leaving 10 bases between. The CDR3 is 14 amino acids. Germline V gene sequence: CDR1 MGHRA, CDR2 YSYEKL. Under the authors' procedure: Estimation of nucleated cell counts relied on the amplification of reference gene primers. The repertoire was sequenced with immunoSEQ multiplex PCR; TCRdb's copy has only in-frame clones and lacks some. Clone size and the V and J calls come from that table; the DNA yielded D and trimming. Among more than 150,000 clones listed, about 95% were seen once.

The sequenced sample consisted of peripheral blood. The chain employs TRBV4-1 and TRBJ2-5, with a possible D match to TRBD2 (5 bases). The clonotype originates from a man younger than 45 with COVID-19, enrolled during active disease. CDR3 region: CASSQVGVIETQYF. For the CDR3, the DNA is TGCGCCAGCAGCCAAGTCGGGGTTATAGAGACCCAGTACTTC.